This TCR beta chain emerged from a study of neurological immune-mediated disorders. The CDR3 totals 14 residues. V lost 10 bases and J lost 4; bases outside the gene matches: 10. Germline loops: CDR1 LNHDA, CDR2 SQIVND (reference sequence). Specified time point: longitudinal time-point 3. Study-level points and caveats: The most TCR clonal expansion was seen in HTLV-1-associated myelopathy, whereas the least was seen in multiple sclerosis, below the level in healthy controls.

This clonotype was found a few times. The antigen is unknown. Over 190 million TCR-beta sequences from 15-18 subjects came from every sequencing run. Each CDR3 protein is one row after TCRdb ran MiXCR on the 5' RACE reads. This sample carries more than 100,000 distinct CDR3 sequences, roughly 10% of them seen once, and the ten largest clones take 3.1%. The TCR originated in a female donor with HTLV-1-associated myelopathy (HAM/TSP). The sample taken for sequencing was PBMCs. V gene TRBV19 combines with J gene TRBJ2-7; 10 bases fit TRBD1. CDR3 in amino acids: CATEPGQGSYEQYF. The DNA for the CDR3 is TGTGCCACTGAACCGGGACAGGGGAGTTACGAGCAGTACTTC.